This T cell receptor (beta chain) is from a study of beta chain features in type 1 diabetes. This clone occurred a few times. Its antigen is as yet unknown. Every bit of the isolated RNA underwent reverse transcription, so sequencing read expressed TCRB transcripts. Clones were read by immunoSEQ multiplex PCR, and TCRdb kept only the in-frame ones, dropping some. Here the sample spans under 450,000 clones, around 13% being singletons. Study conclusions and caveats: For cells with high TCR expression, cDNA sequencing could yield over-representation.

Germline V lookup: CDR1 SGDLS, CDR2 YYNGEE. The V gene end was trimmed by 0 bases and the J gene end by 0 bases; junction bases not matched to a gene: 11. CDR3 length: 20 residues. Sorted populations all had greater than 95% purity. The source is a man younger than 40 in good health. Sequenced material: naive CD4+ T cells from blood. The rearrangement joins TRBV9 to TRBJ2-2; 10 bases map to TRBD2. CDR3 in amino acids: CASSVAPLFGLAANTGELFF. The CDR3 coding sequence is TGTGCCAGCAGCGTAGCTCCCCTCTTTGGACTAGCGGCGAACACCGGGGAGCTGTTTTTT.